This entry features one T cell receptor beta chain sequence. Original processing methods: Amplification of reference gene primers was used by the study to estimate nucleated cell counts. Assay used: immunoSEQ multiplex PCR; TCRdb lists only in-frame clones, some missing. V and J calls plus clone size are reproduced from that table; the DNA served to infer D and trimming. The sample shows 250,000 to 300,000 clones, roughly 79% of them seen only once. This sample is part of a study of blood T cell repertoires in COVID-19. As for the study in general: Spain, Italy and the United States supplied samples that represented acute and convalescent COVID-19. T cells, B-cell-depleted T cells, or PBMCs supplied cDNA or gDNA.

The V segment lost 2 bases and the J segment 4 bases; nucleotides outside the gene matches: 4. The CDR3 runs 14 residues. This TCR derives from a woman aged 55-75 years with active or convalescent COVID-19. Material: peripheral blood. This chain joins TRBV23-1 and TRBJ2-5, with 7 positions matching TRBD1. TRBV23-1 is labeled an ORF, and its function is uncertain. For the CDR3, the DNA is TGCGCCAGCAGTCAACGCAGGGGGATAGAGACCCAGTACTTC. As protein: CASSQRRGIETQYF.